This T cell receptor beta chain appears in the sequencing data of a study of T cell responses to AZD1222 COVID-19 vaccine. Using immunoSEQ multiplex PCR, the repertoire was profiled, and TCRdb retains in-frame clones only, with some absent. The top ten hold more than 9% of the sample, which has fewer than 200,000 clones, 85% to 95% seen once. The ends lost 2 bases at V and 8 bases at J; junction bases unmatched: 5. Germline assignment: CDR1 MNHNS and CDR2 SASEGT. The CDR3 extends over 14 amino acids. The clonotype was recovered from an adult in good health. The chain carries TRBV6-1 and TRBJ1-4, with 7 bases lining up with TRBD1. Here the sequenced sample was peripheral blood, taken on day 0 of AZD1222 vaccination. The CDR3 loop reads CASSEKVTGEKLFF. CDR3 DNA: TGTGCCAGCAGTGAAAAGGTGACAGGGGAAAAACTGTTTTTT.